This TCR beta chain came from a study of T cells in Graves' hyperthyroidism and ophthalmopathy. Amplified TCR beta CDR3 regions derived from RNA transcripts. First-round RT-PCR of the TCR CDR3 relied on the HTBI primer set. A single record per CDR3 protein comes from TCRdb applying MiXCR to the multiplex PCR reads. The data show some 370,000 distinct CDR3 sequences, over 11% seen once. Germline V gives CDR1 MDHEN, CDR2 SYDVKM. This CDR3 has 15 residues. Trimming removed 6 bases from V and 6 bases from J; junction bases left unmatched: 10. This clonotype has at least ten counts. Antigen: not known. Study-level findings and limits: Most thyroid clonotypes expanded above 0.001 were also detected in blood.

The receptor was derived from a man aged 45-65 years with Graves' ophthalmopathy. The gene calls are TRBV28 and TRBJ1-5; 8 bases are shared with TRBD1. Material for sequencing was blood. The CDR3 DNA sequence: TGTGCCAGCAGCTCTGGTAGACAGGGGAGTCAGCCCCAGCATTTT. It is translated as CASSSGRQGSQPQHF.